This T cell receptor beta chain was captured in a study of control samples from healthy donors and cancer patients. Trimming removed 2 bases from V and 5 bases from J; junction bases left unmatched: 4. This CDR3 region has 15 residues. Per germline, CDR1 SGHAT and CDR2 FQNNGV. Sequenced by immunoSEQ multiplex PCR; TCRdb stores in-frame clones only, minus some. Among around 170,000 clones, more than 90% were seen once, and the ten largest hold roughly 1.3%. The sample comprised blood. The clonotype comes from a man between 25 and 39 years old in good health. This rearrangement joins TRBV11-2 to TRBJ2-1, with 9 bases matching TRBD2. CDR3 in DNA: TGTGCCAGCAGCTTAAATCCTAGCGGGAACAATGAGCAGTTCTTC. This codes for CASSLNPSGNNEQFF.